The T cell receptor (beta chain) under discussion was sequenced for a study of OX40 agonist ivuxolimab in advanced cancers. Study-wide context: Recorded diagnoses for dose-escalation patients were hepatocellular carcinoma, melanoma, renal cell or head and neck cancer. Study-level points and caveats: Expanded peripheral T cells had an undetermined antigen specificity.

The method was immunoSEQ multiplex PCR; TCRdb's version includes in-frame clones alone and lacks a portion of them. The sample lists 55,000 to 80,000 clones; about 88% were seen once. CDR3 size: 15 residues. CDR1 and CDR2 (germline): SGHAT, FQNNGV. Trimming left V 4 bases short and J 0 bases short, with 10 bases between. Autoimmune disease history or systemic immunosuppression excluded patients. This clone was observed a handful of times. The antigen is unknown. This TCR was recovered from an adult with an advanced solid tumor such as melanoma, head and neck, liver or kidney cancer. The specimen comprised CD4+ or CD8+ T cells sorted from blood, sampled in a trial of the OX40 agonist ivuxolimab. This rearrangement joins TRBV11-2 to TRBJ1-3; D not certain. CDR3 sequence reads: CASSSRSTSGNTIYF. The CDR3 bases are TGTGCCAGCAGCTCCAGGTCGACCTCTGGAAACACCATATATTTT.